The clone carrying this TCR beta chain was picked up a small number of times. Its matching antigen is unknown. This sample was included in a study of T cell repertoires in cytomegalovirus infection. Overall study context: Indicated by public TCR beta signatures were CMV infection and matching HLA type.

V shed 6 bases and J 4 bases; nucleotides not matched to a gene: 16. Looked up from germline, CDR1 is LNHDA and CDR2 is SQIVND (reference sequence). The CDR3 consists of 18 residues. MiXCR was run by TCRdb on the reads, yielding one entry per CDR3 protein. The table has some 940,000 distinct CDR3 sequences, 31% seen once. Sequenced here: cultured CD8+ T cells from PBMCs, sampled from culture after CMV antigen stimulation. This clonotype was sampled from a human donor in good health (CMV status not recorded). Some clones in this sample may be carry-over from other donors' samples. The chain recombines TRBV19 with TRBJ1-4, with 8 bases identical to TRBD1. The CDR3 region has the DNA TGTGCCAGTAGCACGCGGACAGGGTCGAGGGTGTATAATGAAAAACTGTTTTTT. Translated, it gives CASSTRTGSRVYNEKLFF.